This TCR beta chain is drawn from a study of control samples from healthy donors and cancer patients. The table came from immunoSEQ multiplex PCR; TCRdb's copy has only in-frame clones and leaves some out. The sample has about 110,000 clones; around nine tenths are singletons. Sequenced input: blood. The TCR was taken from a woman aged 45 to 65 in good health.

The CDR3 sequence is CASSRQGAYGYTF. For the CDR3, the DNA is TGTGCCAGTAGTAGACAGGGGGCCTATGGCTACACCTTC. This chain connects TRBV19 to TRBJ1-2, with 10 nucleotides matching TRBD1. J lost 4 bases, V lost 4 bases, and 0 bases had no gene match. Looked up from germline, CDR1 is LNHDA and CDR2 is SQIVND (reference sequence). CDR3 length: 13 amino acids.